The clone carrying this TCR beta chain was counted a few times. Its target is not known. With 60 Vbeta and 13 Jbeta primers, the PCR was carried out. TCRdb's table, derived via immunoSEQ multiplex PCR, lists solely in-frame clones and lacks some. The sample lists almost 200,000 clones; around 80% were seen once. This entry comes from a study of cytomegalovirus exposure and HLA in healthy donors. Study-wide background: Sequencing of roughly 180 million T cells in an earlier analysis found 90 million to 120 million unique TCR beta sequences. Study observations and caveats: In a later analysis, TCR association rates varied by HLA locus: DRB1 most, HLA-C fewest. When analyzed later, a missense DCLRE1C variant was found to be linked to TCR beta V- and J-gene trimming. Most of the CMV-associated TCR beta chains (in a later analysis) appeared to be HLA-restricted.

CDR1 is LGHNA and CDR2 is YNFKEQ in the germline V gene. Trimming took 0 bases from V and 6 from J; bases not matched to a gene: 2. The CDR3 covers 14 residues. This TCR was recovered from a woman aged 30 to 39 in good health and CMV-seropositive. The sequenced material came from PBMCs. This rearrangement joins TRBV4-2 to TRBJ2-5, with TRBD1 matching over 9 bases. The CDR3 coding sequence is TGTGCCAGCAGCCAAGAGGACAGGGGCCAGACCCAGTACTTC. Translated, it gives CASSQEDRGQTQYF.